Sequencing of this T cell receptor (beta chain) was carried out in a study of radiotherapy plus CTLA-4 blockade in lung cancer. Overall study context: Disease control reached roughly 33%, with objective responses in over 15%.

Findings of the study overall: Researchers report tumor-derived TCR clones expanding in blood after radiotherapy plus ipilimumab. Early blood T cell clone changes and increased post-radiation serum interferon-beta were reportedly the strongest response predictors.

Lung cancer patients with chemo-refractory metastatic non-small-cell disease were given focal radiation plus CTLA-4 blockade with ipilimumab. TCRdb's table, derived via immunoSEQ multiplex PCR, lists solely in-frame clones and lacks some. The sample shows 70,000 to 90,000 clones, over 70% of them seen only once. This clone has only a few counts. Its antigen remains unknown. The sequences come from peripheral blood, collected from a patient treated with radiotherapy plus ipilimumab. The sequence was obtained from a human donor with non-small cell lung cancer whose response to radiotherapy plus ipilimumab could not be evaluated. Some clones in this sample may be carry-over from other donors' samples.

The CDR3 nucleotides are TGTGCCAGTAGTATCAACAGTTTTTATGGCTACACCTTC. Translated: CASSINSFYGYTF. The rearrangement joins TRBV19 to TRBJ1-2; no firm D call. Trimming pared 3 bases from V and 5 bases from J, leaving 10 bases between. CDR1 and CDR2 from the germline V gene are LNHDA and SQIVND (reference sequence). The CDR3 sequence is 13 residues long.